These 30 T cell receptor beta chains were all obtained from the same sample, sequenced in a study of cytomegalovirus exposure and HLA in healthy donors. With 60 Vbeta and 13 Jbeta primers, the PCR was carried out. Method: immunoSEQ multiplex PCR; TCRdb's copy keeps in-frame clones and lacks some. The table records almost 200,000 clones, approximately 79% of them present only once. Material for sequencing was PBMCs. The receptors shown here come from a woman in her 30s in good health and CMV-seropositive.

As for this clone: The same CDR3 can be traced to other DNA sequences in this sample. This chain connects TRBV5-1 to TRBJ1-1, with TRBD1 as a possible D gene (6 bases). The V gene lost 2 bases and the J gene lost 1 base, with 6 bases spanning the gap. The CDR3 spans 13 residues. CDR1 is SGHRS and CDR2 is YFSETQ in the germline V gene. This chain's CDR3 is CASSLGGNTEAFF. CDR3 DNA sequence: TGCGCCAGCAGCTTAGGGGGGAACACTGAAGCTTTCTTT.

The chain carries TRBV6-5 and TRBJ2-7; D may be TRBD2 (5 bases). Between the trimmed V and J ends, which lost 5 bases and 0 bases, there was a span of 11 bases. CDR1 is MNHEY and CDR2 is SVGAGI in the germline V gene. The CDR3 spans 14 residues. CDR3 protein: CASSPSGYSYEQYF. The CDR3 region has the DNA TGTGCCAGCAGTCCAAGCGGCTACTCCTACGAGCAGTACTTC.

The rearrangement links TRBV11-3 to TRBJ2-1; tentatively, D is TRBD2 (5 bases). The germline V gene encodes CDR1 SGHNT and CDR2 YENEEA. V was shortened by 7 bases and J by 7 bases, with 17 bases between the two germline ends. CDR3 length equals 14 residues. The CDR3: CASTDPWTSNEQFF. CDR3 nucleotide sequence: TGTGCCAGCACCGACCCCTGGACTTCGAATGAGCAGTTCTTC.

The chain recombines TRBV5-1 with TRBJ2-7, with 7 bases that match TRBD2. Trimming at V came to 4 bases and at J to 0 bases, leaving 4 bases not matched to a gene. The CDR3 is made up of 14 amino acids. Per the germline V gene, CDR1 is SGHRS and CDR2 is YFSETQ. The CDR3 reads CASSGRDYSYEQYF. Written as DNA, the CDR3 is TGCGCCAGCAGCGGCCGGGACTACTCCTACGAGCAGTACTTC.

The V call is TRBV5-6, the J call TRBJ2-7; tentatively, D is TRBD2 (6 bases). CDR3 length: 14 amino acids. Trimming took 3 bases from V and 3 from J, leaving 13 bases between them. Germline assignment: CDR1 SGHDT and CDR2 YYEEEE. The DNA for the CDR3 is TGTGCCAGCAGCTCGGGACTCCTTGGCTACGAGCAGTACTTC. It codes for CASSSGLLGYEQYF.

The chain couples TRBV6-5 to TRBJ1-2; 7 nucleotides match TRBD1. V was clipped by 5 bases and J by 6 bases; unmatched bases: 9. Germline assignment: CDR1 MNHEY and CDR2 SVGAGI. The CDR3 is 14 amino acids. As DNA, the CDR3 is TGTGCCAGCAGTACCCGACAGGGCAGAGATGGCTACACCTTC. Its protein product is CASSTRQGRDGYTF.

This chain joins TRBV9 and TRBJ2-3, with TRBD2 identical over 8 bases. The CDR3 length is 17 residues. Looked up from germline, CDR1 is SGDLS and CDR2 is YYNGEE. Losses at the gene ends were 2 bases for V and 3 bases for J; bases not matched to a gene: 11. CDR3: CASSVVIREGLTDTQYF. In DNA form, the CDR3 reads TGTGCCAGCAGCGTCGTGATCCGGGAGGGCCTGACAGATACGCAGTATTTT.

The chain links TRBV28 to TRBJ2-7; 9 nucleotides match TRBD1. The ends lost 3 bases at V and 5 bases at J; junction bases unmatched: 2. The CDR3 runs 13 residues. Germline V lookup: CDR1 MDHEN, CDR2 SYDVKM. The DNA for the CDR3 is TGTGCCAGCAGTTTGGGACAGGGACACGAGCAGTACTTC. This gives the protein CASSLGQGHEQYF.

This rearrangement joins TRBV6-5 to TRBJ2-7; TRBD1 is a possible D gene (6 bases). Germline-derived CDR1 and CDR2 are MNHEY and SVGAGI. V shed 5 bases and J shed 4 bases, with 12 bases lying between them. The CDR3 has 13 amino acids. The CDR3 DNA reads TGTGCCAGCAGTCCACTTCAGGGGTACGAGCAGTACTTC. Translating gives CASSPLQGYEQYF.

Only a few counts were recorded for this clone. V gene TRBV4-2 combines with J gene TRBJ2-5; 9 bases line up with TRBD2. The CDR3 spans 17 residues. V shed 1 base and J 2 bases; nucleotides not matched to a gene: 8. Germline values: CDR1 LGHNA, CDR2 YNFKEQ. Here the CDR3 DNA reads TGTGCCAGCAGCCAAGGAAATCCGCGGGGGGGGCAAGAGACCCAGTACTTC. Its protein is CASSQGNPRGGQETQYF.

The gene calls are TRBV6-5 and TRBJ1-6, with D hard to call. The V gene lost 1 base and the J gene lost 7 bases, with 11 bases spanning the gap. There are 15 residues in the CDR3. Germline V gene sequence: CDR1 MNHEY, CDR2 SVGAGI. CDR3 DNA sequence: TGTGCCAGCAGTTACTTCCCGGGTATGAATTCACCCCTCCACTTT. Protein sequence: CASSYFPGMNSPLHF.

As to this clone: One end of the junction varies from germline; a read error may be responsible. The V call is TRBV11-3, the J call TRBJ2-7, with unresolved D. CDR1 SGHNT and CDR2 YENEEA come from the germline V gene. The CDR3 totals 14 residues. The CDR3 spells CASSLEASSYEQYF. Written as DNA, the CDR3 is TGTGCCAGCAGTTTAGAAGCGAGCTCCTACGAGCAGTACTTC.

V usage is TRBV11-3 and J usage is TRBJ2-4; D is possibly TRBD2 (6 bases). The germline CDR1 and CDR2 sequences are SGHNT and YENEEA. The CDR3 has 17 amino acids. V lost 1 base, J lost 6 bases, and 19 bases lay in between. The CDR3 reads CASSLALDRAEGNIQYF. DNA of the CDR3: TGTGCCAGCAGCTTAGCCCTCGATCGCGCGGAGGGAAACATTCAGTACTTC.

CDR3 region: CASSTAGTGSYNEQFF. Written as DNA, the CDR3 is TGTGCCAGCAGCACTGCCGGGACAGGGAGCTACAATGAGCAGTTCTTC. The chain carries TRBV11-2 and TRBJ2-1, with 9 bases matching TRBD1. With 5 bases clipped from V and 3 bases from J, the junction kept 8 bases outside the gene matches. This CDR3 is 16 amino acids long. The germline V gene has CDR1 SGHAT and CDR2 FQNNGV.

This rearrangement joins TRBV18 to TRBJ2-7; 7 nucleotides match TRBD1. V shed 3 bases and J 0 bases; nucleotides not matched to a gene: 5. This CDR3 spans 15 amino acids. CDR1 and CDR2 from the germline V gene are KGHSH and LQKENI. The CDR3 reads CASSPLRDSSYEQYF. CDR3 DNA sequence: TGTGCCAGCTCACCGCTCCGGGACAGCTCCTACGAGCAGTACTTC.

About this clone itself: Other DNA sequences in the sample encode the same CDR3. The J gene is TRBJ2-3, the V gene TRBV6-5; D remains unclear. CDR3 size: 12 residues. The germline gives CDR1 MNHEY, CDR2 SVGAGI. Trimming pared 4 bases from V and 1 base from J, leaving 3 bases between. CDR3 residues: CASSSGTDTQYF. CDR3 sequence (DNA): TGTGCCAGCAGTTCCGGCACAGATACGCAGTATTTT.

This chain connects TRBV4-1 to TRBJ2-7, with a tentative D call TRBD1 (6 bases). The ends were cut back, 4 bases at V and 2 bases at J, with 21 bases in the middle. The CDR3 has 17 amino acids. Germline CDR1 is MGHRA and CDR2 is YSYEKL. In DNA, the CDR3 is TGCGCCAGCAGCCCTCTCGAACATTACAGGGATACCTACGAGCAGTACTTC. Translating it yields CASSPLEHYRDTYEQYF.

The CDR3 reads CASSLRTGDYGYTF. The CDR3 nucleotides read TGCGCCAGCAGCTTGAGGACAGGGGACTATGGCTACACCTTC. V gene TRBV5-1 combines with J gene TRBJ1-2; 9 bases fit TRBD1. Germline V gene lookup returns CDR1 SGHRS and CDR2 YFSETQ. The CDR3 length is 14 residues. With V trimmed by 1 base and J by 3 bases, 1 base remained unmatched.

This sequence joins TRBV7-8 and TRBJ2-7, with 7 nucleotides matching TRBD2. The CDR3 loop spans 15 amino acids. In germline, CDR1 is SGHVS, CDR2 FQNEAQ. The J segment lost 4 bases and the V segment lost 2 bases, leaving 8 bases of the junction unmatched. In DNA, the CDR3 is TGTGCCAGCAGCTTACTCGCGGGAGTCGGGTACGAGCAGTACTTC. Translated, it gives CASSLLAGVGYEQYF.

This chain joins TRBV5-1 and TRBJ1-1, with unresolved D. From germline, CDR1 is SGHRS and CDR2 YFSETQ. V lost 1 base to trimming and J lost 6 bases, with 13 bases between them. The CDR3 loop spans 14 amino acids. CDR3 residues: CASSLSGVSPEAFF. The CDR3, as DNA: TGCGCCAGCAGCTTGAGCGGGGTAAGCCCTGAAGCTTTCTTT.

This CDR3 is CASSPMDGGISSYEQYF. The CDR3 DNA reads as TGCGCCAGCAGCCCTATGGATGGCGGGATAAGCTCCTACGAGCAGTACTTC. This chain uses TRBV5-1 with TRBJ2-7; TRBD2 is a possible D gene (6 bases). V gave up 4 bases and J gave up 0 bases, with 20 bases separating them. Germline V CDR1 and CDR2: SGHRS, YFSETQ. This CDR3 contains 17 residues. Full variable domain (missing parts from reference TRBV5-1 and TRBJ2-7): KAGVTQTPRYLIKTRGQQVTLSCSPISGHRSVSWYQQTPGQGLQFLFEYFSETQRNKGNFPGRFSGRQFSNSRSEMNVSTLELGDSALYLCASSPMDGGISSYEQYFGPGTRLTVT.

The chain links TRBV11-3 to TRBJ2-7; TRBD1 matches 9 bases. The CDR3 has 18 amino acids. In germline, CDR1 is SGHNT, CDR2 YENEEA. Trimming cost V 0 bases and J 1 base; bases outside gene matches: 10. The CDR3 sequence: CASSLDPLWTGASYEQYF. CDR3 in DNA: TGTGCCAGCAGCTTAGATCCACTTTGGACAGGGGCGTCCTACGAGCAGTACTTC.

This clone is a singleton in its sample. The chain has TRBV6-5 and TRBJ1-1, with D unclear. Trimming stripped 6 bases from V and 1 base from J, with 9 bases between. CDR3 length equals 13 residues. Per germline, CDR1 MNHEY and CDR2 SVGAGI. DNA of the CDR3: TGTGCCAGCAGCGATCCCAGGAACACTGAAGCTTTCTTT. Translating it yields CASSDPRNTEAFF.

The CDR3 protein is CASSLETGSYEQYF. CDR3 nucleotides: TGCGCCAGCAGCTTGGAGACAGGTTCCTACGAGCAGTACTTC. The gene calls are TRBV5-1 and TRBJ2-5; TRBD1 is a possible D gene (6 bases). Matching the DNA end better, TRBJ2-7 makes the J call doubtful. The CDR3 contains 14 residues. CDR1 and CDR2 (germline): SGHRS, YFSETQ.

The chain is built from TRBV4-3 and TRBJ2-1; possible D gene TRBD1, 6 bases. This CDR3 is 15 amino acids long. V was clipped by 0 bases and J by 12 bases, with 18 bases between them. Germline CDR1 LGHNA, CDR2 YSLEER. The chain's CDR3 is CASSQEGRGLNGQFF. The CDR3 DNA follows: TGCGCCAGCAGCCAAGAGGGCAGGGGTTTAAACGGGCAGTTCTTC.

The gene calls are TRBV11-3 and TRBJ1-4, with D possibly TRBD1 on 5 matching bases. CDR3 length: 14 amino acids. Trimming left V 5 bases short and J 8 bases short, with 15 bases between. Germline V lookup: CDR1 SGHNT, CDR2 YENEEA. The CDR3 sequence is CASSPEPEGEKLFF. For the CDR3, the DNA is TGTGCCAGCAGCCCCGAACCGGAGGGGGAAAAACTGTTTTTT.

The CDR3 region is CSAGLENIQYF. In DNA form, the CDR3 reads TGCAGTGCTGGGTTGGAGAACATTCAGTACTTC. The chain uses TRBV20-1 and TRBJ2-4; D is ambiguous. Germline lookup yields CDR1 DFQATT and CDR2 SNEGSKA (reference sequence). The CDR3 runs to 11 residues. Trimming removed 5 bases at V and 7 bases at J, with 9 bases between.

This clone was detected only once. The rearrangement links TRBV19 to TRBJ2-7, with 11 bases identical to TRBD2. Germline CDR1 LNHDA, CDR2 SQIVND (reference sequence). The CDR3 loop spans 16 amino acids. The junction had 5 bases not matched to a gene; V was cut back by 3 bases and J by 1 base. CDR3 nucleotides: TGTGCCAGTAGTATCAGGCCTAGCGGGGGGTCCTACGAGCAGTACTTC. Amino acids: CASSIRPSGGSYEQYF.

J is TRBJ1-1 and V is TRBV11-2; D remains unclear. The CDR3 runs 13 residues. V lost 4 bases, J lost 7 bases, and 13 bases lay in between. Germline CDR1 reads SGHAT; CDR2 reads FQNNGV. This CDR3 reads CASSSLLRVEAFF. Written as DNA, the CDR3 is TGTGCCAGCAGCTCTCTCCTCCGGGTTGAAGCTTTCTTT. The complete variable domain, with remaining parts taken from reference TRBV11-2 and TRBJ1-1, reads EAGVAQSPRYKIIEKRQSVAFWCNPISGHATLYWYQQILGQGPKLLIQFQNNGVVDDSQLPKDRFSAERLKGVDSTLKIQPAKLEDSAVYLCASSSLLRVEAFFGQGTRLTVV.

The CDR3 nucleotides read TGTGCCAGCAGAAGCCTCAGGGATCGTGGCTATGGCTACACCTTC. This translates into CASRSLRDRGYGYTF. The V and J genes are TRBV2 and TRBJ1-2; possible D gene TRBD1, 5 bases. Trimming took off 6 bases at V and 4 bases at J, with 18 bases between the two ends. The CDR3 has 15 amino acids. The germline V gene has CDR1 SNHLY and CDR2 FYNNEI.